The next 23 T cell receptor beta chains were all read from a single sample in a study of OX40 agonist ivuxolimab in advanced cancers. The method was immunoSEQ multiplex PCR; TCRdb's version includes in-frame clones alone and lacks a portion of them. Of about 60,000 clones listed, 85% are singletons. Sequenced material: CD4+ or CD8+ T cells sorted from blood, taken in a trial of the OX40 agonist ivuxolimab. The receptors were sampled from an adult with an advanced solid tumor such as melanoma, head and neck, liver or kidney cancer.

The chain recombines TRBV18 with TRBJ2-1; D gene ambiguous. Per the germline V gene, CDR1 is KGHSH and CDR2 is LQKENI. V gave up 0 bases and J gave up 3 bases, with 12 bases separating them. CDR3 size: 16 residues. The CDR3 DNA reads TGTGCCAGCTCACCACCGGGAAGCCATAACTACAATGAGCAGTTCTTC. Translated: CASSPPGSHNYNEQFF.

The chain joins TRBV19 to TRBJ2-1; tentative D call: TRBD2 (5 bases). V was shortened by 2 bases and J by 7 bases, with 9 bases between the two germline ends. The length of the CDR3 is 13 residues. Germline V gene lookup returns CDR1 LNHDA and CDR2 SQIVND (reference sequence). This CDR3 reads CASSIKTGNEQFF. CDR3 DNA sequence: TGTGCCAGTAGTATAAAAACGGGGAATGAGCAGTTCTTC.

The CDR3 region has the DNA TGTGCTAGTGGTTTGGTTAGCGGTCCTTCCTACAATGAGCAGTTCTTC. This gives the protein CASGLVSGPSYNEQFF. The gene calls are TRBV12-5 and TRBJ2-1, with a tentative D call TRBD2 (6 bases). CDR3 length equals 16 residues. Germline CDR1 reads LGHNT; CDR2 reads FRNRAP. V gave up 0 bases and J gave up 1 base, with 10 bases separating them. Drawing the rest from reference TRBV12-5 and TRBJ2-1, the complete variable domain is DARVTQTPRHKVTEMGQEVTMRCQPILGHNTVFWYRQTMMQGLELLAYFRNRAPLDDSGMPKDRFSAEMPDATLATLKIQPSEPRDSAVYFCASGLVSGPSYNEQFFGPGTRLTVL.

V and J are TRBV21-1 and TRBJ2-3; the table's D gene call, TRBD1, was not cross checked with the DNA. TRBV21-1 is listed as a pseudogene. This CDR3 has 14 amino acids. Here the CDR3 DNA reads TGTGCCACCCCAGGGGGCCGTAGCACAGATACGCAGTATTTT. This translates into CATPGGRSTDTQYF.

V usage is TRBV19 and J usage is TRBJ1-2; D ambiguous. V was cut by 1 base and J by 1 base, with 22 bases left in between. The CDR3 is 19 amino acids. CDR1 and CDR2 (germline): LNHDA, SQIVND (reference sequence). CDR3 nucleotide sequence: TGTGCCAGTAGTATAGCCTCGAGCGCCGTATTGGGTCTTAACTATGGCTACACCTTC. It codes for CASSIASSAVLGLNYGYTF.

V is TRBV4-3 and J is TRBJ1-2; maybe TRBD1 (6 bases). V was cut by 1 base and J by 7 bases, with 10 bases left in between. CDR1 and CDR2 from the germline V gene are LGHNA and YSLEER. This CDR3 has 13 residues. CDR3 coding DNA: TGCGCCAGCAGCCAAGGGTCAGGGGCTGGCTACACCTTC. This codes for CASSQGSGAGYTF.

This clone was seen a single time. A much more abundant neighbour one base away suggests this may be a read error. The CDR3 region is CASSYQYNEQFF. In nucleotides, the CDR3 is TGTGCCAGCAGTTACCAATACAATGAGCAGTTCTTC. The V gene is TRBV6-6, the J gene TRBJ2-1; D is uncertain. The V gene lost 2 bases and the J gene lost 4 bases, with 3 bases spanning the gap. The CDR3 length is 12 residues. Germline CDR1 reads MNHNY; CDR2 reads SVGAGI (reference sequence).

J is TRBJ2-7 and V is TRBV19; no definite D call. The CDR3 is 13 residues long. The germline gives CDR1 LNHDA, CDR2 SQIVND (reference sequence). With 2 bases removed from V and 4 bases from J, the gap between germline ends came to 9 bases. CDR3 coding DNA: TGTGCCAGTAGTATATCTTTCGGGTACGAGCAGTACTTC. Its protein is CASSISFGYEQYF.

The sample holds a few counts of this clone. The chain is built from TRBV2 and TRBJ2-2; 10 positions agree with TRBD1. Unmatched junction bases numbered 4, after V lost 6 bases and J lost 6 bases. This CDR3 contains 14 residues. From germline, CDR1 is SNHLY and CDR2 FYNNEI. Here the CDR3 reads CASRGQGDAGELFF. The CDR3 nucleotides are TGTGCCAGCAGAGGACAGGGGGACGCCGGGGAGCTGTTTTTT.

The chain links TRBV30 to TRBJ1-5, with D maybe TRBD1 (5 bases). The CDR3 has 14 amino acids. CDR1 is GTSNPN, CDR2 SVGIG, per germline (reference sequence). Trimming removed 0 bases at V and 6 bases at J, with 12 bases between. CDR3 in DNA: TGTGCCTGGAGTGTCGGGGGGATGGCTCAGCCCCAGCATTTT. Protein: CAWSVGGMAQPQHF.

The V gene is TRBV30, the J gene TRBJ2-7, with D perhaps matching TRBD2 (6 bases). With 0 bases removed from V and 6 bases from J, the gap between germline ends came to 18 bases. This CDR3 has 15 amino acids. Per germline, CDR1 GTSNPN and CDR2 SVGIG (reference sequence). The CDR3 reads CAWSVRDSGRAEQYF. CDR3 DNA: TGTGCCTGGAGTGTAAGGGACTCGGGGCGGGCCGAGCAGTACTTC. The variable domain in full, with the rest retrieved from reference TRBV30 and TRBJ2-7, is SQTIHQWPATLVQPVGSPLSLECTVEGTSNPNLYWYRQAAGRGLQLLFYSVGIGQISSEVPQNLSASRPQDRQFILSSKKLLLSDSGFYLCAWSVRDSGRAEQYFGPGTRLTVT.

The J gene is TRBJ2-2, the V gene TRBV11-2, with 13 nucleotides matching TRBD2. The CDR3 is made up of 15 amino acids. After removal of 6 bases from V and 6 bases from J, the junction contained 4 bases not matched to a gene. Per germline, CDR1 SGHAT and CDR2 FQNNGV. CDR3 nucleotides: TGTGCCAGCAGGAAACTAGCGGGAGGGTCCGGGGAGCTGTTTTTT. Residues: CASRKLAGGSGELFF.

This clone was observed once. The chain employs TRBV18 and TRBJ2-2; tentatively, D is TRBD1 (6 bases). V was cut by 1 base and J by 1 base, with 7 bases left in between. Germline-derived CDR1 and CDR2 are KGHSH and LQKENI. The CDR3 consists of 15 residues. CDR3 bases: TGTGCCAGCTCACCACAGGGGGAGAACACCGGGGAGCTGTTTTTT. Its translation is CASSPQGENTGELFF.

J is TRBJ1-5 and V is TRBV7-9; D gene uncertain. Germline V gene data show CDR1 as SEHNR and CDR2 as FQNEAQ (reference sequence). Trimming pared 1 base from V and 0 bases from J, leaving 7 bases between. The length of the CDR3 is 15 residues. The chain's CDR3 is CASSLGWDSNQPQHF. The CDR3 bases are TGTGCCAGCAGCTTAGGTTGGGATAGCAATCAGCCCCAGCATTTT.

The rearrangement links TRBV5-1 to TRBJ2-5; D gene uncertain. The ends were cut back, 0 bases at V and 3 bases at J, with 15 bases in the middle. The CDR3 extends over 16 amino acids. The V gene's germline CDR1 is SGHRS and CDR2 YFSETQ. The CDR3 reads CASSLGPGRPKETQYF. The CDR3 DNA is TGCGCCAGCAGCTTGGGGCCCGGCAGGCCCAAAGAGACCCAGTACTTC. Looking up the rest from reference TRBV5-1 and TRBJ2-5 gives the full variable domain: KAGVTQTPRYLIKTRGQQVTLSCSPISGHRSVSWYQQTPGQGLQFLFEYFSETQRNKGNFPGRFSGRQFSNSRSEMNVSTLELGDSALYLCASSLGPGRPKETQYFGPGTRLLVL.

V is TRBV7-2 and J is TRBJ1-5; 8 bases map to TRBD1. Trimming at V came to 3 bases and at J to 4 bases, leaving 8 bases not matched to a gene. Looked up from germline, CDR1 is SGHTA and CDR2 is FQGNSA. The CDR3 loop spans 16 amino acids. The CDR3 spells CASSFGGTGRNQPQHF. As DNA, the CDR3 is TGTGCCAGCAGCTTTGGGGGGACAGGCCGAAATCAGCCCCAGCATTTT.

The rearrangement uses TRBV4-2 and TRBJ1-2; D call uncertain. This CDR3 has 14 amino acids. The V gene's germline CDR1 is LGHNA and CDR2 YNFKEQ. V was cut by 0 bases and J by 0 bases, with 5 bases left in between. The DNA for the CDR3 is TGTGCCAGCAGCCAAGACAGAGCTAACTATGGCTACACCTTC. Encoded protein: CASSQDRANYGYTF.

This chain links TRBV4-2 with TRBJ1-5; D is undetermined. Germline V gene sequence: CDR1 LGHNA, CDR2 YNFKEQ. The length of the CDR3 is 12 residues. Trimming removed 4 bases from V and 7 bases from J, with 8 bases in between. The CDR3 DNA reads as TGTGCCAGCAGCCTTGGAGGGCAGCCCCAGCATTTT. Its translation: CASSLGGQPQHF.

The gene calls are TRBV6-5 and TRBJ1-6; possibly TRBD1 for D (6 bases). Germline-derived CDR1 and CDR2 are MNHEY and SVGAGI. The CDR3 contains 15 residues. V was cut by 3 bases and J by 9 bases, with 15 bases left in between. CDR3 sequence (DNA): TGTGCCAGCAGTTATAGTGGGGGGCGGGCTTCACCCCTCCACTTT. This codes for CASSYSGGRASPLHF.

As regards this clone: Other nucleotide sequences from this sample produce the same CDR3. The chain is built from TRBV30 and TRBJ1-5, with D unresolved. V was clipped by 0 bases and J by 6 bases, with 9 bases between them. Germline V gene data show CDR1 as GTSNPN and CDR2 as SVGIG (reference sequence). The CDR3 consists of 13 residues. The CDR3 spells CAWSVKGSQPQHF. Written as DNA, the CDR3 is TGTGCCTGGAGTGTGAAGGGTAGTCAGCCCCAGCATTTT.

The J gene is TRBJ1-3, the V gene TRBV7-8; D gene unclear. Germline CDR1 SGHVS, CDR2 FQNEAQ. The CDR3 extends over 13 amino acids. Between the trimmed V and J ends, which lost 5 bases and 3 bases, there was a span of 8 bases. DNA for the CDR3: TGTGCCAGCAGCCAACCCGTTGGAAACACCATATATTTT. Encoded protein: CASSQPVGNTIYF.

The rearrangement uses TRBV29-1 and TRBJ2-5; TRBD1 aligns across 8 bases. Trimming at V came to 5 bases and at J to 5 bases, leaving 10 bases not matched to a gene. Germline CDR1 SQVTM, CDR2 ANQGSEA. The CDR3 spans 14 residues. The CDR3 DNA follows: TGCAGCGTTTTGGGACCCCAGGGGGCCGAGACCCAGTACTTC. Translating it yields CSVLGPQGAETQYF.

This clone appeared a few times. The chain couples TRBV6-1 to TRBJ1-2; D not certain. V lost 6 bases and J 5 bases, leaving 19 bases between the germline ends. The CDR3 loop spans 15 amino acids. Looked up from germline, CDR1 is MNHNS and CDR2 is SASEGT. CDR3 region: CASRIGGLLPYGYTF. DNA of the CDR3: TGTGCCAGCAGAATAGGAGGGTTACTTCCTTATGGCTACACCTTC.